This TCR beta chain was observed in a study of blood T cell repertoires in COVID-19. This CDR3 is 16 amino acids long. Germline V gives CDR1 LGHDT, CDR2 YNNKEL (reference sequence). V shed 1 base and J shed 2 bases, with 14 bases lying between them. Concerning this clone itself: Other DNA sequences from this sample encode an identical CDR3 as well.

Libraries were prepared by immunoSEQ multiplex PCR; TCRdb keeps only in-frame clonotypes and omits some of them. The sample holds 150,000 to 200,000 clones, about 77% seen once. Sequencing was done on a sample of PBMCs or T cells enriched from blood (not recorded which). The V gene is TRBV3-1 (or the pseudogene TRBV3-2), the J gene TRBJ1-1; D is unresolved. This clonotype was sampled from a woman in her forties or fifties with acute COVID-19. CDR3 loop: CASSQGGKGLNTEAFF. As DNA, the CDR3 is TGTGCCAGCAGCCAAGGAGGCAAAGGCCTCAACACTGAAGCTTTCTTT.